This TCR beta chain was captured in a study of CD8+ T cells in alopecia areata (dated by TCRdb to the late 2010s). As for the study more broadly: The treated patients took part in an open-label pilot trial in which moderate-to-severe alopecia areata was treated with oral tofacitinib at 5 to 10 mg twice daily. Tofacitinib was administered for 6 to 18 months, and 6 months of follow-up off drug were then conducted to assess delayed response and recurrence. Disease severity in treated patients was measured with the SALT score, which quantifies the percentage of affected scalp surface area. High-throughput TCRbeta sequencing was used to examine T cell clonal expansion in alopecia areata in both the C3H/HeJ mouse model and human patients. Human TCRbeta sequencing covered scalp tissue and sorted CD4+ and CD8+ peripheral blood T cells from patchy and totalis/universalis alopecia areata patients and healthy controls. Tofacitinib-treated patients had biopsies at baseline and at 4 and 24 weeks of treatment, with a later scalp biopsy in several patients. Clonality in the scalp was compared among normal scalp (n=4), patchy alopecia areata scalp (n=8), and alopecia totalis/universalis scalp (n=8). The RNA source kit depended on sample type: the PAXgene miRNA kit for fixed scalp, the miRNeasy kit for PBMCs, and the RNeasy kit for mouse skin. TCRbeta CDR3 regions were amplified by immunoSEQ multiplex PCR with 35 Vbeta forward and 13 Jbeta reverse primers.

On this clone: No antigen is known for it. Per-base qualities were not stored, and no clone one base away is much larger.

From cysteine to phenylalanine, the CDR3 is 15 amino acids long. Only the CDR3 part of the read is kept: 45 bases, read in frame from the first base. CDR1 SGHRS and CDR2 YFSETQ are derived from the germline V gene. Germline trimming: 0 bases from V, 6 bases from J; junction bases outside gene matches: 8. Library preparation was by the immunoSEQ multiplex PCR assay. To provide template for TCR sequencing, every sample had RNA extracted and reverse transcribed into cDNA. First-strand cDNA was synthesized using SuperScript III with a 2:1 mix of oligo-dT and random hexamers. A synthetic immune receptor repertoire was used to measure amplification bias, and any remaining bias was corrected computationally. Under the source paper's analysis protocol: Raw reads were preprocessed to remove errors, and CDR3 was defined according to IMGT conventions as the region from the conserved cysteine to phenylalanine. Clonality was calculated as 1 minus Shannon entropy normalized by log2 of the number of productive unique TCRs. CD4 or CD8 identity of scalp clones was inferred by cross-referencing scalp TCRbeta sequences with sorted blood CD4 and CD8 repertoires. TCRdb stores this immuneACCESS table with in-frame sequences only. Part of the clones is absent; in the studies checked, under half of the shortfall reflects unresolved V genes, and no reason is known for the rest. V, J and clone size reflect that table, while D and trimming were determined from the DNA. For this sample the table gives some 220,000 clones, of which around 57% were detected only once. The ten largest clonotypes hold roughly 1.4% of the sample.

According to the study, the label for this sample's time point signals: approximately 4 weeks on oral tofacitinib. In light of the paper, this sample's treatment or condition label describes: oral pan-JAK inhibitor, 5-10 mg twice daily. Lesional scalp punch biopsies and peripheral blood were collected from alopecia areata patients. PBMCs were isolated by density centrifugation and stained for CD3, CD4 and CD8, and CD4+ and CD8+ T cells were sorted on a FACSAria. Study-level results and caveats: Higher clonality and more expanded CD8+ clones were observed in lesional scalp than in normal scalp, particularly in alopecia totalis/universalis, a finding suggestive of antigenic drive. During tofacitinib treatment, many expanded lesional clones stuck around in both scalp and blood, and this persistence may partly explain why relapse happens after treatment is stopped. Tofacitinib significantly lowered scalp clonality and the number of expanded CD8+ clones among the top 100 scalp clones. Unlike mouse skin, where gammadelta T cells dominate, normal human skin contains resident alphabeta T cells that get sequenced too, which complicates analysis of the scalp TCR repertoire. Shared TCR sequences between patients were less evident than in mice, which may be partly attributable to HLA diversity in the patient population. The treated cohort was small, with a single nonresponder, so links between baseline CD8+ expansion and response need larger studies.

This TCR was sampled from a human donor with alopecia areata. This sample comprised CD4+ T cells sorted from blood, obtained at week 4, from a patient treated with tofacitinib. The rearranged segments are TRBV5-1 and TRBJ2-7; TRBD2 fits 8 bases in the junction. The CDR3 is CASSLVTGGPPEQYF. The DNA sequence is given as TGCGCCAGCAGCTTGGTGACGGGGGGGCCTCCCGAGCAGTACTTC.